This entry lists 8 T cell receptor beta chains sequenced from one sample in a study of T cells in Graves' hyperthyroidism and ophthalmopathy. Amplified regions were TCR beta CDR3 sequences from RNA transcripts. A set of HTBI primers served as the primers for a first-round RT-PCR of the TCR CDR3. TCRdb re-called the multiplex PCR reads through MiXCR, storing one row per CDR3 protein. This sample has 300,000 to 450,000 distinct CDR3 sequences, with roughly 15% found just once. The sequencing sample was made of blood. The receptors were gathered from a woman between 25 and 40 years old with Graves' ophthalmopathy.

This clonotype was counted ten times or more. The chain links TRBV12-3 or TRBV12-4 to TRBJ2-6; weak D call: TRBD1 (5 bases). V gave up 6 bases and J gave up 0 bases, with 6 bases separating them. The CDR3 covers 14 residues. CDR3 nucleotides: TGTGCCAGCAGAACAGGCTCTGGGGCCAACGTCCTGACTTTC. Its protein is CASRTGSGANVLTF.

This clonotype was counted only a few times. This chain uses TRBV12-3 or TRBV12-4 with TRBJ2-7, with 8 positions matching TRBD1. After removal of 7 bases from V and 6 bases from J, the junction contained 8 bases not matched to a gene. The CDR3 loop spans 13 amino acids. The DNA of the CDR3 is TGTGCCAGCACCTTGAGGACAGGGAGCGAGCAGTACTTC. Translation gives CASTLRTGSEQYF.

On this clonotype itself: The junction does not match germline at one end; this may be a read error. V usage is TRBV11-1 and J usage is TRBJ1-1, with no clear D. Germline lookup yields CDR1 SGHAT and CDR2 FQDESV (reference sequence). The CDR3 has 12 residues. CDR3 coding DNA: TGTGTCAGCAGCTTAAAGAACACTGAAGCTTTCTTT. Its protein is CVSSLKNTEAFF.

This clonotype was recorded many times. V is TRBV29-1 and J is TRBJ2-7; D is unresolved. With 5 bases removed from V and 1 base from J, the gap between germline ends came to 12 bases. The CDR3 length is 13 residues. Germline V lookup: CDR1 SQVTM, CDR2 ANQGSEA. CDR3 DNA sequence: TGCAGCGTTCGTCGGACGGATTCCTACGAGCAGTACTTC. Amino acid sequence: CSVRRTDSYEQYF.

This clonotype appeared many times. This rearrangement joins TRBV20-1 to TRBJ2-7, with 9 bases identical to TRBD1. Looked up from germline, CDR1 is DFQATT and CDR2 is SNEGSKA (reference sequence). This CDR3 region has 12 residues. V was pared by 3 bases and J by 5 bases, with 2 bases of the junction left unmatched. The CDR3 is CSARGTGNEQYF. DNA for the CDR3: TGCAGTGCTAGGGGGACAGGGAACGAGCAGTACTTC.

This clonotype showed up many times. CDR3 sequence: CASPIRQGAHYGYTF. The CDR3 DNA is TGTGCCAGCCCCATCAGACAGGGGGCTCACTATGGCTACACCTTC. The chain uses TRBV2 and TRBJ1-2, with 10 bases matching TRBD1. CDR3 length: 15 residues. The J segment lost 3 bases and the V segment lost 8 bases, leaving 9 bases of the junction unmatched. From germline, CDR1 is SNHLY and CDR2 FYNNEI.

The table lists this clonotype with many counts. This chain uses TRBV7-2 with TRBJ1-6, with a tentative D call TRBD1 (5 bases). V was shortened by 5 bases and J by 9 bases, with 11 bases between the two germline ends. This CDR3 has 13 residues. Germline CDR1 SGHTA, CDR2 FQGNSA. CDR3 sequence reads: CASSQGTSSPLHF. DNA for the CDR3: TGTGCCAGCAGCCAAGGGACGTCTTCACCCCTCCACTTT.

This clonotype has ten or more counts. The chain carries TRBV12-5 and TRBJ2-7, with TRBD1 matching over 7 bases. Germline CDR1 and CDR2: LGHNT and FRNRAP. V lost 11 bases to trimming and J lost 2 bases; unmatched junction nucleotides: 12. This CDR3 region has 14 residues. For the CDR3, the DNA is TGTGCTGGCTGCCGGGACAGTCACACCTACGAGCAGTACTTC. Translated: CAGCRDSHTYEQYF.